The sequence of this T cell receptor (beta chain) was determined in a study of T cell responses to AZD1222 COVID-19 vaccine. Study-wide background: Second doses that came at about 4 or about 12 weeks were put together. General study points: Spike-wide coverage was observed for vaccine-associated CD4 TCRs, with dominant responses at 160-218 and 743-854. Possibly, clonal diversity was underestimated; donors were largely white British and included more females. Repertoires in all cases were sampled only once the peak T cell response had passed.

The CDR3 has 15 residues. The trim removed 3 bases at V and 2 bases at J, leaving 7 bases unmatched. CDR1 LGHDT and CDR2 YNNKEL come from the germline V gene (reference sequence). This clone appeared a few times. Its cognate antigen is unknown. Clones were read by immunoSEQ multiplex PCR, and TCRdb kept only the in-frame ones, dropping some. The data contain roughly 120,000 clones, 87% of them singletons. The sample was peripheral blood, taken on day 0 of AZD1222 vaccination. V gene TRBV3-1 (or the pseudogene TRBV3-2) combines with J gene TRBJ2-7; TRBD2 agrees at 7 bases. The receptor was isolated from an adult in good health. The CDR3 DNA reads TGTGCCAGCAGCCAGGGAGGGGTGGGGGCCTACGAGCAGTACTTC. Amino acid sequence: CASSQGGVGAYEQYF.